Presented here are 11 T cell receptor beta chains from one specimen sequenced in a study of shared clonotypes between healthy human individuals. The data were produced by immunoSEQ multiplex PCR, yet TCRdb's version contains in-frame clones alone and is incomplete. This sample has around 980,000 clones; roughly 74% occur once, and the top ten carry 0.55% to 0.7%. Sequencing was done on a sample of memory CD4+ T cells from PBMCs. Subset noted: CD45RA-negative fraction. Every receptor here comes from a man aged 18-30 years in good health. Some clones in this sample may be carry-over from other donors' samples.

This clone was found once. This rearrangement joins TRBV7-3 to TRBJ2-5; 8 positions match TRBD2. The germline V gene encodes CDR1 SGHTA and CDR2 FQGTGA. V shed 3 bases, J shed 5 bases, and the junction held 8 bases outside the gene matches. CDR3 size: 15 residues. The DNA for the CDR3 is TGTGCCAGCAGCTTCGGGGCGGGAGGCGGTGAGACCCAGTACTTC. Translated, it gives CASSFGAGGGETQYF.

The chain uses TRBV30 and TRBJ2-7; D unclear. The V end lost 0 bases, the J end lost 5 bases, and 11 bases lay between the germline ends. Germline values: CDR1 GTSNPN, CDR2 SVGIG (reference sequence). The CDR3 length is 13 residues. CDR3 coding DNA: TGTGCCTGGAGTGTGAACCACGTCGACGAGCAGTACTTC. This sequence encodes CAWSVNHVDEQYF.

The chain uses TRBV11-2 and TRBJ2-3, with D unclear. The CDR3 runs to 13 residues. CDR1 SGHAT and CDR2 FQNNGV come from the germline V gene. V lost 1 base, J lost 6 bases, and 8 bases lay in between. The CDR3, as DNA: TGTGCCAGCAGCTTAGGGCTTGGGGATACGCAGTATTTT. Its protein product is CASSLGLGDTQYF.

The DNA of the CDR3 is TGTGCCAGCAGTAGCGGAGGGGCTACAGATACGCAGTATTTT. Protein product: CASSSGGATDTQYF. This chain connects TRBV6-1 to TRBJ2-3, with TRBD2 as a possible D gene (6 bases). Trimming took 5 bases from V and 3 from J, leaving 12 bases between them. There are 14 residues in the CDR3. Germline CDR1 reads MNHNS; CDR2 reads SASEGT.

The rearrangement joins TRBV27 to TRBJ2-7; D may be TRBD1 (5 bases). The germline gives CDR1 MNHEY, CDR2 SMNVEV (reference sequence). V was shortened by 5 bases and J by 1 base, with 12 bases between the two germline ends. This CDR3 spans 14 amino acids. The CDR3 sequence is CASSLQGRSYEQYF. CDR3 coding DNA: TGTGCCAGCAGTCTTCAGGGAAGATCCTACGAGCAGTACTTC.

The chain couples TRBV27 to TRBJ2-7, with 9 bases lining up with TRBD2. This CDR3 is 18 amino acids long. Per the germline V gene, CDR1 is MNHEY and CDR2 is SMNVEV (reference sequence). V trimming: 9 bases; J trimming: 2 bases; junction bases outside the gene matches: 20. The CDR3 region is CASSLAGVGTKFPYEQYF. The CDR3 DNA reads as TGTGCCAGTTCCTTAGCGGGAGTGGGTACAAAATTTCCCTACGAGCAGTACTTC.

V is TRBV7-8 and J is TRBJ2-1, with D tentatively TRBD2 (5 bases). With 5 bases removed from V and 4 bases from J, the gap between germline ends came to 12 bases. Germline V lookup: CDR1 SGHVS, CDR2 FQNEAQ. CDR3 size: 14 residues. The chain's CDR3 is CASSRTGSYNEQFF. In nucleotides, the CDR3 is TGTGCCAGCAGCCGTACGGGAAGTTACAATGAGCAGTTCTTC.

A word on this clone: At the DNA level, this CDR3 is encoded by other sequences in the same sample as well. V gene TRBV5-6 combines with J gene TRBJ2-5, with 8 bases identical to TRBD2. The CDR3 length is 15 residues. Germline V gene lookup returns CDR1 SGHDT and CDR2 YYEEEE. V shed 4 bases, J shed 5 bases, and the junction held 10 bases outside the gene matches. CDR3 region: CASSLVAGGRETQYF. In DNA form, the CDR3 reads TGTGCCAGCAGCCTCGTGGCGGGGGGACGGGAGACCCAGTACTTC.

V gene TRBV20-1 combines with J gene TRBJ2-7; D remains unclear. Germline-derived CDR1 and CDR2 are DFQATT and SNEGSKA (reference sequence). The CDR3 covers 11 residues. Trimming took off 3 bases at V and 4 bases at J, with 7 bases between the two ends. The CDR3 loop is CSARPGYEQYF. The DNA for the CDR3 is TGCAGTGCTAGGCCTGGGTACGAGCAGTACTTC.

This chain's CDR3 is CASSPPSGGRSYEQYF. In DNA form, the CDR3 reads TGTGCCAGCTCACCACCTTCAGGCGGGAGAAGCTACGAGCAGTACTTC. V gene TRBV18 combines with J gene TRBJ2-7; 7 bases are shared with TRBD2. The CDR3 has 16 amino acids. The J segment lost 3 bases and the V segment lost 0 bases, leaving 8 bases of the junction unmatched. Germline V gene data show CDR1 as KGHSH and CDR2 as LQKENI.

The chain employs TRBV27 and TRBJ2-7; D is undetermined. Per the germline V gene, CDR1 is MNHEY and CDR2 is SMNVEV (reference sequence). The CDR3 has 15 residues. Trimming pared 6 bases from V and 1 base from J, leaving 16 bases between. The CDR3 DNA reads TGTGCCAGCAGCCCTTTTACTACCCCTTCCTACGAGCAGTACTTC. Translating gives CASSPFTTPSYEQYF.